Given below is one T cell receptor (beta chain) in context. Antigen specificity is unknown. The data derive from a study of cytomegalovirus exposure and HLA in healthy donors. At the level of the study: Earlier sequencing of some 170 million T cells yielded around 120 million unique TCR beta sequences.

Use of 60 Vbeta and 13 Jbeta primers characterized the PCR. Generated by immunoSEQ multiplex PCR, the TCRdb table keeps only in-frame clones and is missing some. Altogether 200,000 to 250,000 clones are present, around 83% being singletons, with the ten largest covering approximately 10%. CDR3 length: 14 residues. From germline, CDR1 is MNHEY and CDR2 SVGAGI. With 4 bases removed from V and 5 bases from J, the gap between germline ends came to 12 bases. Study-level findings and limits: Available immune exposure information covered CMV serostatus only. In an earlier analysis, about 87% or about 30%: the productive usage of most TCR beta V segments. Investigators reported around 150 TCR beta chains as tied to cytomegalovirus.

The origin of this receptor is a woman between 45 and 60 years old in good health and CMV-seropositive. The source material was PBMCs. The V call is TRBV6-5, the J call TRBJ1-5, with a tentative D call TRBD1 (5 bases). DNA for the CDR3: TGTGCCAGCAGTTCGTTTAGGGACTATCAGCCCCAGCATTTT. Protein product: CASSSFRDYQPQHF.